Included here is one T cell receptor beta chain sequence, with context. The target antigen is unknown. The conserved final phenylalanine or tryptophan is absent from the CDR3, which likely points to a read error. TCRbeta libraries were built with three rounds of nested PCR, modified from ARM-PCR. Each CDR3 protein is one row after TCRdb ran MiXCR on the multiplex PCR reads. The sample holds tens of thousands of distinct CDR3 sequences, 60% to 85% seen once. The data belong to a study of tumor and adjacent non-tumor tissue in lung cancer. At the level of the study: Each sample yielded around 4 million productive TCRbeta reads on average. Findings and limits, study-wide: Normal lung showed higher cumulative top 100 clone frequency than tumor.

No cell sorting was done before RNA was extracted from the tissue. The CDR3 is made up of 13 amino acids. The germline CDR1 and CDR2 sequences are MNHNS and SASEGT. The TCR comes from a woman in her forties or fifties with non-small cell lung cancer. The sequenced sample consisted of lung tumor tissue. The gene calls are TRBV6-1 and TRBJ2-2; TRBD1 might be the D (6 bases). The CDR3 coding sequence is TGTGCTAGCAGCAAACAGGGAACCGGGAAGCTGTTTTTA. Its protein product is CASSKQGTGKLFL.